This entry features one T cell receptor (beta chain) sequence. The authors reverse transcribed 0.5 to 1 ug RNA with random hexamers. The CDR3 of TCR beta was amplified by immunoSEQ multiplex PCR across 54 Vbeta and 13 Jbeta. TCRdb used MiXCR to reprocess the immunoSEQ multiplex PCR reads, holding one entry per CDR3 protein. This table holds about 430,000 distinct CDR3 sequences, around 85% found once. The sample originates from a study of CD8 T cells in Susac syndrome. Sequencing was done on a sample of CD8+ T cells from PBMCs. This clonotype was obtained from a human donor with multiple sclerosis.

CDR3 sequence reads: CAWSGPSGANVLTF. The CDR3 DNA follows: TGTGCCTGGAGTGGACCGTCTGGGGCCAACGTCCTGACTTTC. The chain has TRBV30 and TRBJ2-6; D not resolved. CDR1 and CDR2 (germline): GTSNPN, SVGIG (reference sequence). V was shortened by 1 base and J by 1 base, with 5 bases between the two germline ends. The CDR3 is 14 residues long.